This T cell receptor beta chain originates from a study of T cell responses to AZD1222 COVID-19 vaccine. Study-wide points: Close to half of spike-specific TCRs reportedly recognize unmutated variant regions.

The CDR3 contains 14 residues. Looked up from germline, CDR1 is MDHEN and CDR2 is SYDVKM. Deletions cut 8 bases from V and 4 bases from J, with 16 bases between. Method: immunoSEQ multiplex PCR; TCRdb's copy keeps in-frame clones and lacks some. The top ten hold roughly 5.2% of the sample, which has about 86,000 clones, approximately 89% seen once. Researchers grouped second doses given at about 4 or about 12 weeks into one pool. Comments on this clone: The antigen remains undetermined.

The sample consisted of peripheral blood, taken 28 days after the second AZD1222 dose. The chain combines TRBV28 with TRBJ2-3; either TRBD1 or TRBD2 may supply D (6 bases each). This clonotype was obtained from an adult who received the AZD1222 COVID-19 vaccine. CDR3 DNA: TGTGCCAGCTCTAAGGGGGGCAGAGCAGATACGCAGTATTTT. This encodes CASSKGGRADTQYF.